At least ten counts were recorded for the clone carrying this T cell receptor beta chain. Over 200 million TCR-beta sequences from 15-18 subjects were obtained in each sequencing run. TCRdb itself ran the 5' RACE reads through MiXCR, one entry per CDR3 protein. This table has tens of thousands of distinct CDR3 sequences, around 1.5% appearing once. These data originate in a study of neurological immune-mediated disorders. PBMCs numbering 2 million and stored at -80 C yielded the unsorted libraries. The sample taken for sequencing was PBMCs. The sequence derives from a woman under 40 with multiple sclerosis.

The CDR3 DNA is TGTGCCAGCAGCTTAGATCAGGCTCCCTACGAGCAGTACTTC. Its translation is CASSLDQAPYEQYF. The chain couples TRBV7-2 to TRBJ2-7; no reliable D call. CDR3 length: 14 amino acids. Germline CDR1 reads SGHTA; CDR2 reads FQGNSA. V lost 1 base to trimming and J lost 2 bases, with 9 bases between them.